The 15 T cell receptor beta chains below come from one sample, sequenced in a study of cytomegalovirus exposure and HLA in healthy donors. Both 60 Vbeta primers and 13 Jbeta primers went into the PCR. This table comes from immunoSEQ multiplex PCR, and its TCRdb copy is limited to in-frame clones, with some not included. Found here are tens of thousands of clones, over 70% of them singletons; the top ten hold around 8%. Material for sequencing was PBMCs. These TCRs come from a man younger than 40 in good health and CMV-seropositive.

The V and J genes are TRBV6-5 and TRBJ1-2; D is unclear. Trimming left V 5 bases short and J 2 bases short, with 9 bases between. CDR3 length: 13 amino acids. Germline CDR1 MNHEY, CDR2 SVGAGI. Here the CDR3 reads CASSDTVNYGYTF. The DNA of the CDR3 is TGTGCCAGCAGTGACACCGTAAACTATGGCTACACCTTC.

The chain links TRBV5-1 to TRBJ2-3; 8 bases line up with TRBD2. V was clipped by 0 bases and J by 0 bases; unmatched bases: 3. The length of the CDR3 is 16 residues. The V gene's germline CDR1 is SGHRS and CDR2 YFSETQ. The CDR3 nucleotides are TGCGCCAGCAGCTTGGCTCGGGGGGGGAGCACAGATACGCAGTATTTT. Its translation: CASSLARGGSTDTQYF.

Of note for this clone: The CDR3 end shows no conserved phenylalanine or tryptophan, and so a read error is likely. This chain joins TRBV5-1 and TRBJ1-2; D perhaps matches TRBD1 (6 bases). V was shortened by 4 bases and J by 4 bases, with 14 bases between the two germline ends. Germline V lookup: CDR1 SGHRS, CDR2 YFSETQ. The CDR3 contains 14 residues. This CDR3 is CASSGDTLGYGYTL. The CDR3 DNA follows: TGCGCCAGCAGCGGGGACACTCTTGGCTATGGCTACACCCTC.

The chain uses TRBV5-6 and TRBJ2-5, with 7 bases lining up with TRBD2. Germline CDR1 reads SGHDT; CDR2 reads YYEEEE. The CDR3 consists of 18 residues. Trimming took 3 bases from V and 3 from J; bases not matched to a gene: 17. The CDR3 sequence is CASSSRESYGTIEETQYF. CDR3 in DNA: TGTGCCAGCAGCTCGCGAGAATCTTACGGGACTATCGAAGAGACCCAGTACTTC.

This sequence joins TRBV5-1 and TRBJ1-4; 10 positions agree with TRBD1. V was pared by 0 bases and J by 8 bases, with 1 base of the junction left unmatched. CDR3 length: 14 amino acids. Germline CDR1 and CDR2: SGHRS and YFSETQ. The CDR3 region is CASSLGQGAEKLFF. The CDR3 DNA sequence: TGCGCCAGCAGCTTGGGACAGGGGGCGGAAAAACTGTTTTTT.

The chain couples TRBV29-1 to TRBJ2-1; 8 bases fit TRBD2. The V and J ends lost 1 base and 2 bases, in that order; junction bases with no gene match: 4. Looked up from germline, CDR1 is SQVTM and CDR2 is ANQGSEA. The CDR3 is 15 amino acids. CDR3 nucleotide sequence: TGCAGCGTTGAAGGGCAAGCGGGGGCCTACAATGAGCAGTTCTTC. Translation gives CSVEGQAGAYNEQFF.

The rearrangement links TRBV29-1 to TRBJ1-1, with D possibly being TRBD1 (6 bases). The CDR3 extends over 14 amino acids. CDR1 is SQVTM, CDR2 ANQGSEA, per germline. The CDR3 nucleotides are TGCAGTATAAGGGGGAGTGCCTTAAACACTGAAGCTTTCTTT. Translated: CSIRGSALNTEAFF.

The V gene is TRBV6-1, the J gene TRBJ1-2; maybe TRBD1 (6 bases). The CDR3 length is 13 residues. V dropped 6 bases and J dropped 2 bases, with 10 bases sitting between them. Per germline, CDR1 MNHNS and CDR2 SASEGT. The CDR3 region is CASSLQGNYGYTF. In DNA, the CDR3 is TGTGCCAGCAGCCTACAGGGAAACTATGGCTACACCTTC.

The V and J genes are TRBV7-3 and TRBJ2-1, with 11 bases lining up with TRBD2. Germline loops: CDR1 SGHTA, CDR2 FQGTGA. V shed 2 bases, J shed 6 bases, and the junction held 0 bases outside the gene matches. This CDR3 comprises 14 residues. The CDR3 loop reads CASSLLAGGNEQFF. CDR3 nucleotide sequence: TGTGCCAGCAGCTTACTAGCGGGGGGCAATGAGCAGTTCTTC.

Concerning this clone: A junction boundary mismatches the germline segment, possibly from a read error. The chain carries TRBV4-2 and TRBJ1-2; no firm D call. Per the germline V gene, CDR1 is LGHNA and CDR2 is YNFKEQ. CDR3 length: 16 amino acids. Here the CDR3 DNA reads TGTGCCGGCAGCCAAGATTCGGCTGACAAGAACTATGGCTACACCTTC. It codes for CAGSQDSADKNYGYTF.

This chain uses TRBV2 with TRBJ2-3, with 10 bases that match TRBD1. CDR1 is SNHLY and CDR2 is FYNNEI in the germline V gene. Germline trimming cut 6 bases from V and 5 bases from J; bases unmatched to any gene: 2. This CDR3 comprises 13 residues. The CDR3 protein is CASSGTGVDTQYF. CDR3 bases: TGTGCCAGCAGCGGGACAGGGGTAGATACGCAGTATTTT.

V is TRBV5-6 and J is TRBJ2-7; possibly TRBD1 for D (6 bases). Germline V gene sequence: CDR1 SGHDT, CDR2 YYEEEE. This CDR3 comprises 15 residues. The V end was cut by 2 bases, the J end by 0 bases, with 12 bases between. CDR3 in amino acids: CASSLETGISYEQYF. The CDR3, as DNA: TGTGCCAGCAGCTTAGAAACAGGGATCTCCTACGAGCAGTACTTC.

The genes are TRBV5-1 and TRBJ1-1; weak D call: TRBD1 (6 bases). Germline V CDR1 and CDR2: SGHRS, YFSETQ. The CDR3 runs to 17 residues. The V end was cut by 1 base, the J end by 7 bases, with 23 bases between. The CDR3 region is CASSLTLDSQMKGEAFF. The DNA of the CDR3 is TGCGCCAGCAGCTTGACCTTGGACAGCCAGATGAAAGGTGAAGCTTTCTTT.

About this clone: The same CDR3 is also encoded by other DNA sequences in this sample. The chain couples TRBV5-1 to TRBJ1-3, with 7 nucleotides matching TRBD1. The CDR3 length is 15 residues. Unmatched junction bases numbered 2, after V lost 2 bases and J lost 0 bases. Germline V CDR1 and CDR2: SGHRS, YFSETQ. CDR3 residues: CASSFSGGSGNTIYF. In nucleotides, the CDR3 is TGCGCCAGCAGCTTCTCAGGGGGCTCTGGAAACACCATATATTTT.

Comment on this clone: At the DNA level, this CDR3 is encoded by other sequences in the same sample as well. This rearrangement joins TRBV9 to TRBJ1-1; a possible D gene is TRBD1 (5 bases). Trimming cost V 0 bases and J 1 base, with 7 bases left between them. This CDR3 has 14 amino acids. Germline V gene data show CDR1 as SGDLS and CDR2 as YYNGEE. CDR3 sequence: CASSVGGRNTEAFF. CDR3 sequence (DNA): TGTGCCAGCAGCGTAGGGGGCAGGAACACTGAAGCTTTCTTT.